This is a list of T cell receptor beta chains from one sample in a study of cytomegalovirus exposure and HLA in healthy donors. Profiled with immunoSEQ multiplex PCR; TCRdb holds only in-frame clones, not every one. The sample holds about 54,000 clones, approximately 86% seen once. Sequenced input: PBMCs. Receptor source: a young woman in good health and CMV-seronegative. CDR3s include the opening cysteine and the closing phenylalanine or tryptophan. A D gene is named only where the DNA matches it firmly. Some rows have no size entry. The others give once, few or many, or a class for an expanded clone.

-	TRBV29-1	14	TRBJ1-1	-	CSVEKTALNTEAFF	TGCAGCGTTGAGAAGACAGCGTTGAACACTGAAGCTTTCTTT
TRBD2	TRBV19	15	TRBJ2-1	-	CASSIDASGRLEQFF	TGTGCCAGTAGTATAGATGCTAGCGGGAGGCTTGAGCAGTTCTTC
TRBD1	TRBV25-1	14	TRBJ1-2	-	CASSELTGNYGYTF	TGTGCCAGCAGTGAATTGACAGGGAACTATGGCTACACCTTC
-	TRBV11-2	14	TRBJ2-1	few	CASSFSTAYNEQFF	TGTGCCAGCAGCTTCTCTACCGCTTACAATGAGCAGTTCTTC
-	TRBV9	14	TRBJ1-6	-	CASSVAQGGSPLHF	TGTGCCAGCAGCGTAGCTCAGGGAGGGTCACCCCTCCACTTT
-	TRBV2	15	TRBJ2-2	-	CASSVVEGSTGELFF	TGTGCCAGCAGTGTGGTGGAGGGGAGTACCGGGGAGCTGTTTTTT
-	TRBV5-1	15	TRBJ2-7	-	CASSLSPTVAYEQYF	TGCGCCAGCAGCTTATCCCCTACAGTGGCCTACGAGCAGTACTTC
-	TRBV6-5	11	TRBJ1-2	-	CASRSGYGYTF	TGTGCCAGCAGGAGTGGCTATGGCTACACCTTC
-	TRBV18	14	TRBJ1-2	-	CASSPRGGAGGYTF	TGTGCCAGCTCACCTCGGGGGGGCGCCGGTGGCTACACCTTC
-	TRBV6-1	14	TRBJ2-1	-	CASSERQEYNEQFF	TGTGCCAGCAGTGAGAGACAGGAGTACAATGAGCAGTTCTTC
-	TRBV28	14	TRBJ1-2	-	CASIRGGQFYGYTF	TGTGCCAGCATCCGTGGCGGACAGTTCTATGGCTACACCTTC
TRBD2	TRBV29-1	13	TRBJ2-1	few	CSVAEREANEQFF	TGCAGCGTTGCTGAGCGGGAAGCCAATGAGCAGTTCTTC
-	TRBV4-2	13	TRBJ2-7	few	CASSQGLTTEQYF	TGTGCCAGCAGCCAAGGCCTTACTACCGAGCAGTACTTC
-	TRBV2	16	TRBJ2-3	-	CASRKTTGPSTDTQYF	TGTGCCAGCAGGAAAACGACAGGTCCAAGCACAGATACGCAGTATTTT